This TCR beta chain originates from a study of blood T cell repertoires in COVID-19. Losses at the gene ends were 4 bases for V and 4 bases for J; bases not matched to a gene: 4. Looked up from germline, CDR1 is LNHDA and CDR2 is SQIVND (reference sequence). The CDR3 runs to 14 residues. The table came from immunoSEQ multiplex PCR; TCRdb's copy has only in-frame clones and leaves some out. Of around 70,000 clones in the sample, around 82% are singletons; the top ten hold roughly 6.7%. The sequence derives from a man between 60 and 70 years old with acute or convalescent COVID-19. The rearrangement links TRBV19 to TRBJ1-5; 7 positions match TRBD1. Sequenced: peripheral blood. This CDR3 is CASSTTGVNQPQHF. In DNA form, the CDR3 reads TGTGCCAGTAGTACCACAGGGGTAAATCAGCCCCAGCATTTT.